This T cell receptor beta chain was profiled in a study of regulatory T cells in long-lasting Graves disease. This clonotype was counted many times. The CDR3 contains 13 residues. V shed 4 bases and J shed 8 bases, with 14 bases lying between them. Germline CDR1 LGHDT, CDR2 YNNKEL (reference sequence). Time point given: newly diagnosed GD, antithyroid drugs for less than 3 months. There was RNA extracted from PBMCs, and the TCR library was made from it. Relying on iRepertoire HTBI primers and Arm-PCR of CDR3 regions, the team built TCR beta libraries. TCRdb re-called the multiplex PCR reads with MiXCR, one entry per CDR3 protein. Altogether 600,000 to 650,000 distinct CDR3 sequences are present, 15% to 20% being singletons, with the ten largest covering around 18%. The same sample was also studied in work on T cells in Graves' hyperthyroidism and ophthalmopathy. From that report: Blood samples included most of the expanded thyroid clonotypes exceeding 0.001.

Sequenced material: peripheral blood mononuclear cells (PBMCs), taken at new diagnosis, from a patient treated with antithyroid drugs. The chain couples TRBV3-1 to TRBJ1-1; D is undetermined. This TCR came from a woman aged 25 to 39 with Graves disease. Here the CDR3 reads CASSPQPSPEAFF. In DNA, the CDR3 is TGTGCCAGCAGCCCACAACCGTCACCGGAAGCTTTCTTT.